This record concerns one T cell receptor beta chain sequence. The target antigen is unknown. TCRdb's table, derived via immunoSEQ multiplex PCR, lists solely in-frame clones and lacks some. The data show around 68,000 clones, roughly 90% seen once. These data come from a study of chemoradiotherapy in HPV16-positive cancers. Repertoires were sampled repeatedly during chemoradiotherapy. Germline values: CDR1 SGHNT, CDR2 YENEEA. V was shortened by 1 base and J by 1 base, with 11 bases between the two germline ends. The CDR3 contains 16 residues. Overall study results and limits: Non-HPV-specific T cells did not expand in tumors during treatment, whereas candidate HPV-specific clones and E7-related motifs did. HPV-responsive T-cell expansion during chemoradiotherapy was linked to improved recurrence-free survival in HPV16-positive patients. The functional HPV-specific definition rests on just a couple of HPV16-positive patients.

The rearrangement uses TRBV11-3 and TRBJ2-1; no reliable D call. The clonotype comes from a human donor with HPV-associated anogenital cancer. The material was blood, obtained from a patient who underwent chemoradiotherapy. The CDR3 here is CASSLGVQTSYNEQFF. CDR3 nucleotides: TGTGCCAGCAGCTTAGGTGTCCAAACGTCCTACAATGAGCAGTTCTTC.